The clone carrying this T cell receptor (beta chain) occurred a few times. Its target is not known. From germline, CDR1 is WSHSY and CDR2 SAAADI. The CDR3 is 12 amino acids. V was clipped by 6 bases and J by 2 bases, with 8 bases between them. The data were taken from a study of cytomegalovirus exposure and HLA in healthy donors. Points from the study as a whole: Relative to equally common others, HLA-associated TCR beta chains showed greater clonal expansion in a later analysis. For most TCR sequences rarity was the rule, although some public TCRs occurred in many donors. Among the CMV-associated chains, three were confirmed in vitro as specific for CMV antigens.

PCR was performed using 60 Vbeta and 13 Jbeta primers. Only in-frame clones appear in the TCRdb table, and some are missing; sequencing was by immunoSEQ multiplex PCR. Counted here are fewer than 200,000 clones, more than 80% occurring once; the ten biggest clones make up roughly 0.7%. The sample was PBMCs. The genes are TRBV10-2 and TRBJ2-7, with a possible D match to TRBD1 (5 bases). The receptor was derived from a boy aged 10-17 years in good health and CMV-seronegative. The CDR3 DNA follows: TGCGCCAGCAGCGACAGCGCCTACGAGCAGTACTTC. This encodes CASSDSAYEQYF.